These T cell receptor beta chains were read from a single sample in a study of metastatic and nonmetastatic thyroid tumors. TCRdb re-analyzed the PCR reads through MiXCR. The table lists fewer than 40,000 clones, approximately 44% of them singletons. Sequencing input: tumor tissue. The origin of the receptors is a male donor with papillary thyroid cancer or a benign thyroid nodule (not recorded which). Some clones in this sample may be carry-over from other donors' samples. CDR3s include the opening cysteine and the closing phenylalanine or tryptophan. Each record gives: V gene, clone size, D gene, J gene, CDR3 DNA, CDR3 protein. A D gene is named only where the DNA matches it firmly. Where a row states a size, it is once, few, many or the class of an expanded clone; other rows omit it.

>TRBV11-2|NA|NA|TRBJ2-1
TGTGCCAGCAGCTTAGGAGGTTCGGGCTCCTACAATGAGCAGTTCTTC
CASSLGGSGSYNEQFF
>TRBV28|NA|NA|TRBJ2-5
TGTGCCATCAAGGGTACCGGGACCCAGTACTTC
CAIKGTGTQYF
>TRBV20-1|few|NA|TRBJ1-5
TGCAGTGCTAGCCAGGCGGTCAATCAGCCCCAGCATTTT
CSASQAVNQPQHF
>TRBV24-1|NA|NA|TRBJ1-5
TGTGCCACCAGTGATTCCCAGTGGCAGCCCCAGCATTTT
CATSDSQWQPQHF
>TRBV7-6|NA|TRBD2|TRBJ2-2
TGTGCCAGCAGCTTAGCCCCACAGTACCGCGGGAGGTATATTAGCACCGGGGAGCTGTTTTTT
CASSLAPQYRGRYISTGELFF
>TRBV20-1|NA|NA|TRBJ1-1
TGCAGTGCTCTGGGACAAATGAACACTGAAGCTTTCTTT
CSALGQMNTEAFF
>TRBV11-2|NA|TRBD1|TRBJ2-7
TGTGCCAGCAGCCCTCATCAGACAGGGATTCCCAGCTCCTACGAGCAGTACTTC
CASSPHQTGIPSSYEQYF
>TRBV6-5|few|TRBD2|TRBJ2-2
TGTGCCAGCAGTTATCGGGAGGGGTTCAACACCGGGGAGCTGTTTTTT
CASSYREGFNTGELFF
>TRBV20-1|NA|NA|TRBJ2-3
TGCAGTGCTAGTAGCGCAATGACAGATACGCAGTATTTT
CSASSAMTDTQYF
>TRBV6-6|few|TRBD2|TRBJ2-3
TGTGCCAGCAGTTACTCTTCCCTAGCGGGAGCGAGAGATACGCAGTATTTT
CASSYSSLAGARDTQYF
>TRBV20-1|NA|TRBD1|TRBJ2-1
TGCAGTATAGACAGGGGCCATCCCAATGAGCAGTTCTTC
CSIDRGHPNEQFF
>TRBV11-1|NA|NA|TRBJ2-7
TGTGCCAGCAGCACCCTGGGGGGTCCCTACGAGCAGTACTTC
CASSTLGGPYEQYF
>TRBV6-1|NA|NA|TRBJ1-4
TGTGCCAGCAGTCCAGGTGGGAGGTTCCTAAATGAAAAACTGTTTTTT
CASSPGGRFLNEKLFF
>TRBV27|NA|TRBD1|TRBJ2-7
TGTGCCAGACGAGGGGGCATCCACGAGCAGTACTTC
CARRGGIHEQYF
>TRBV5-1|many|TRBD2|TRBJ2-1
TGCGCCAGCAGCTTGCTTGGCGGGGGAACCTTCGACAATGAGCAGTTCTTC
CASSLLGGGTFDNEQFF
>TRBV6-1|few|NA|TRBJ2-2
TGTGCCAGCAAAGACCTAACAGGCAACGGGGAGCTGTTTTTT
CASKDLTGNGELFF
>TRBV5-1|NA|NA|TRBJ1-3
TGCGCCAGCAGCTTGTCACATGGGCAAGGAAACACCATATATTTT
CASSLSHGQGNTIYF
>TRBV28|few|NA|TRBJ1-5
TGTGCCAGCAGGGGTATTGGCAATCAGCCCCAGCATTTT
CASRGIGNQPQHF
>TRBV2|NA|NA|TRBJ2-7
TGTGCCAGCACCTTAGGGCCAGCAGGGTCTTGGGAGCAGTACTTC
CASTLGPAGSWEQYF
>TRBV7-9|few|NA|TRBJ2-7
TGTGCCAGCAGCTCAGCCTACGAGCAGTACTTC
CASSSAYEQYF
>TRBV14|NA|NA|TRBJ2-5
TGTGCCAGCAGCCAGATAAGGCCACAGGTTGACGAGACCCAGTACTTC
CASSQIRPQVDETQYF
>TRBV11-2|NA|TRBD2|TRBJ2-5
TGTGCCAGCAGCCGACCTCCCGGGGCTAGCGGGGGGGAAGAGACCCAGTACTTC
CASSRPPGASGGEETQYF
>TRBV25-1|NA|NA|TRBJ2-3
TGTGCCAGCAGTGAAGGAGCGAAGTTGGATACGCAGTATTTT
CASSEGAKLDTQYF
>TRBV3-1|NA|NA|TRBJ1-6
TGTGCCAGCAGCAGCTTAAGGACAGAGGATTCACCCCTCCACTTT
CASSSLRTEDSPLHF
>TRBV27|NA|NA|TRBJ1-3
TGTGCCAGCAGTTCCACAAAGCAGGGTACCATATATTTT
CASSSTKQGTIYF
>TRBV11-2|NA|TRBD1|TRBJ2-7
TGTGCCAGCAGCCATGGGACAGCGCAGGTGCAGTACTTC
CASSHGTAQVQYF
>TRBV13|NA|NA|TRBJ2-7
TGTGCCAGCAGCTCCTCCCCGGGCGTCGACGAGCAGTACTTC
CASSSSPGVDEQYF
>TRBV20-1|few|TRBD2|TRBJ2-7
TGCAGTGCTACAGGGACTAGCGGCCCGGCCGCCTACGAGCAGTACTTC
CSATGTSGPAAYEQYF
>TRBV30|NA|NA|TRBJ2-3
TGTGCCTGGGTTGGGAGGAGCGGCTTCACAGATACGCAGTATTTT
CAWVGRSGFTDTQYF
>TRBV7-8|NA|TRBD1|TRBJ1-6
TGTGCCAGCAGCGGCTTACGGACAGGGGTAAATTCACCCCTCCACTTT
CASSGLRTGVNSPLHF
>TRBV20-1|NA|TRBD1|TRBJ2-7
TGCAGTGCTGCCGGACAGGGAATCTACGAGCAGTACTTC
CSAAGQGIYEQYF
>TRBV5-1|NA|NA|TRBJ1-1
TGCGCCAGCAGCTCCCCAGGGGAAAACACTGAAGCTTTCTTT
CASSSPGENTEAFF
>TRBV20-1|NA|TRBD1|TRBJ1-2
TGCAGTGCTGGGGAAACAGGGGACTATGGCTACACCTTC
CSAGETGDYGYTF
>TRBV5-1|once|TRBD2|TRBJ2-7
TGCGCCAGCAGCTTGGCTCTAGCGGGAGTATACGAGCAGTACTTC
CASSLALAGVYEQYF